The 9 T cell receptor beta chains presented below share a single source sample, sequenced in a study of memory CD4+ T cells and cytomegalovirus serostatus. Single viable CD3+CD4+CD8-CD45RO+ cells were sorted as the memory CD4+ T cells. Data came from immunoSEQ multiplex PCR; TCRdb stores just in-frame clones and leaves some out. The sample comprises tens of thousands of clones, over 70% of which are singletons, and roughly 3% rests with the top ten. The specimen was memory CD4+ T cells from blood. The receptors were sampled from an adult in good health and CMV-seropositive.

This clone was seen a single time. This chain uses TRBV9 with TRBJ2-3; 11 bases map to TRBD2. CDR3 length: 16 amino acids. The V and J ends lost 4 bases and 6 bases, in that order; junction bases with no gene match: 10. Germline CDR1 reads SGDLS; CDR2 reads YYNGEE. CDR3 bases: TGTGCCAGCAGCCCCGAACCGGGACTAGCGGCGGATACGCAGTATTTT. It specifies CASSPEPGLAADTQYF. Combining the CDR3 with reference TRBV9 and TRBJ2-3 gives the whole variable domain DSGVTQTPKHLITATGQRVTLRCSPRSGDLSVYWYQQSLDQGLQFLIQYYNGEERAKGNILERFSAQQFPDLHSELNLSSLELGDSALYFCASSPEPGLAADTQYFGPGTRLTVL.

The chain has TRBV15 and TRBJ2-5; D possibly corresponds to TRBD2 (6 bases). This CDR3 comprises 13 residues. V was pared by 5 bases and J by 5 bases, with 12 bases between. CDR1 is LNHNV, CDR2 YYDKDF, per germline (reference sequence). The DNA of the CDR3 is TGTGCCACCAGCCCTGGAGGGAAGGAGACCCAGTACTTC. This gives the protein CATSPGGKETQYF.

The V gene is TRBV5-8, the J gene TRBJ2-7; D unresolved. Germline values: CDR1 SGHTS, CDR2 YDEGEE. With 0 bases removed from V and 1 base from J, the gap between germline ends came to 11 bases. This CDR3 has 15 residues. The CDR3: CASSLVQSTSYEQYV. CDR3 in DNA: TGTGCCAGCAGCTTGGTACAATCAACATCCTACGAGCAGTACGTC.

The CDR3 DNA is TGTGCCAGCAGCTTCCTAGCGGATACGCAGTATTTT. Translating gives CASSFLADTQYF. The gene calls are TRBV5-6 and TRBJ2-3, with TRBD2 as a possible D gene (6 bases). CDR1 and CDR2 (germline): SGHDT, YYEEEE. This CDR3 region has 12 residues. V dropped 2 bases and J dropped 6 bases, with 7 bases sitting between them.

The gene calls are TRBV2 and TRBJ1-2, with 7 bases matching TRBD1. V shed 6 bases, J shed 3 bases, and the junction held 7 bases outside the gene matches. Per germline, CDR1 SNHLY and CDR2 FYNNEI. CDR3 length: 14 residues. CDR3 nucleotides: TGTGCCAGCAGAGTGACAGGGCCCGACTATGGCTACACCTTC. Its protein product is CASRVTGPDYGYTF. Together with reference TRBV2 and TRBJ1-2, the CDR3 gives the full variable domain: EPEVTQTPSHQVTQMGQEVILRCVPISNHLYFYWYRQILGQKVEFLVSFYNNEISEKSEIFDDQFSVERPDGSNFTLKIRSTKLEDSAMYFCASRVTGPDYGYTFGSGTRLTVV.

V gene TRBV19 combines with J gene TRBJ2-6; a possible D gene is TRBD1 (5 bases). This CDR3 contains 18 residues. Deletions cut 3 bases from V and 0 bases from J, with 15 bases between. Germline CDR1 is LNHDA and CDR2 is SQIVND (reference sequence). DNA for the CDR3: TGTGCCAGTAGTATGACAGCCATAAAAGGCTCTGGGGCCAACGTCCTGACTTTC. Translated: CASSMTAIKGSGANVLTF.

This clone appeared once. This CDR3 reads CASRIGTGASGYTF. For the CDR3, the DNA is TGTGCCAGCAGAATTGGGACGGGGGCGTCGGGCTACACCTTC. The gene calls are TRBV7-2 and TRBJ1-2, with a tentative D call TRBD1 (6 bases). The CDR3 consists of 14 residues. The V end was cut by 6 bases, the J end by 8 bases, with 19 bases between. Per the germline V gene, CDR1 is SGHTA and CDR2 is FQGNSA.

The chain joins TRBV28 to TRBJ2-5; the D gene is possibly TRBD2 (6 bases). Trimming took 5 bases from V and 4 from J, leaving 11 bases between them. CDR1 and CDR2 from the germline V gene are MDHEN and SYDVKM. The CDR3 has 13 residues. The chain's CDR3 is CASSRSGVETQYF. The CDR3 nucleotides read TGTGCCAGCAGTCGTTCGGGGGTAGAGACCCAGTACTTC. Full variable domain (missing parts from reference TRBV28 and TRBJ2-5): DVKVTQSSRYLVKRTGEKVFLECVQDMDHENMFWYRQDPGLGLRLIYFSYDVKMKEKGDIPEGYSVSREKKERFSLILESASTNQTSMYLCASSRSGVETQYFGPGTRLLVL.

The chain joins TRBV19 to TRBJ2-2; 12 bases fit TRBD2. This CDR3 is built from 21 residues. Trimming took 3 bases from V and 4 from J; bases not matched to a gene: 18. Germline V gene data show CDR1 as LNHDA and CDR2 as SQIVND (reference sequence). The CDR3 DNA is TGTGCCAGTAGTATTGGAGGACTAGCGGGATCTCGGACCCCCATCACCGGGGAGCTGTTTTTT. Translated, it gives CASSIGGLAGSRTPITGELFF.